This T cell receptor beta chain was sequenced during a study of technical replicates of blood from a few donors. Clones were sequenced by immunoSEQ multiplex PCR, and TCRdb holds only the in-frame ones, with some missing. The table records around 50,000 clones, about 90% of them present only once. This TCR came from a human donor in good health. Some clones in this sample may be carry-over from other donors' samples. Sequencing used PBMCs.

The CDR3 DNA follows: TGCGCCAGCAGCTTGGGGACTAGCGGAAATCAAGAGACCCAGTACTTC. Protein: CASSLGTSGNQETQYF. The rearrangement links TRBV5-1 to TRBJ2-5; 10 bases are a match to TRBD2. V was clipped by 0 bases and J by 2 bases; unmatched bases: 4. There are 16 residues in the CDR3. Per the germline V gene, CDR1 is SGHRS and CDR2 is YFSETQ.